The clone carrying this T cell receptor beta chain showed up just a few times. The entry originates in a study of blood T cell repertoires in COVID-19. The table came from immunoSEQ multiplex PCR; TCRdb's copy has only in-frame clones and leaves some out. Here the sample spans hundreds of thousands of clones, more than 75% being singletons. Researchers sorted participants into cohorts using their self-reported clinical history. V was pared by 1 base and J by 5 bases, with 8 bases between. CDR3 size: 13 residues. CDR1 MGHRA and CDR2 YSYEKL come from the germline V gene. The chain links TRBV4-1 to TRBJ2-5, with a weak D call TRBD2 (5 bases). The origin of this receptor is a woman in her forties or fifties who had recovered from COVID-19. What was sequenced was PBMCs or T cells enriched from blood (not recorded which). The CDR3 sequence: CASSQVLVETQYF. CDR3 DNA sequence: TGCGCCAGCAGCCAAGTACTAGTGGAGACCCAGTACTTC.